The entry that follows covers one T cell receptor beta chain sequence. The entry originates in a study of blood T cell repertoires in COVID-19. Clones were read by immunoSEQ multiplex PCR, and TCRdb kept only the in-frame ones, dropping some. This table has 310,000 or so clones, about 89% appearing once. This sequence was found in a woman under 40 with COVID-19, enrolled during active disease. The sequencing input was peripheral blood.

The CDR3 nucleotides are TGTGCCACCAGCAGAGGAAATTCACTAGCGGGAGTCTACGAGCAGTACTTC. Its translation: CATSRGNSLAGVYEQYF. This sequence joins TRBV15 and TRBJ2-7; 11 nucleotides align to TRBD2. Trimming took 1 base from V and 3 from J; bases not matched to a gene: 8. Germline V gene sequence: CDR1 LNHNV, CDR2 YYDKDF (reference sequence). The CDR3 is 17 amino acids. The full variable domain, its missing parts supplied by reference TRBV15 and TRBJ2-7, is DAMVIQNPRYQVTQFGKPVTLSCSQTLNHNVMYWYQQKSSQAPKLLFHYYDKDFNNEADTPDNFQSRRPNTSFCFLDIRSPGLGDTAMYLCATSRGNSLAGVYEQYFGPGTRLTVT.